Below are 11 T cell receptor beta chains sequenced from a single sample in a study of T-cell memory formation after mild COVID-19. Via MiXCR, TCRdb re-called the 5' RACE reads, giving one row per CDR3 protein. The profile shows under 250,000 distinct CDR3 sequences, roughly 30% of them singletons. The sequencing input was PBMCs or a T cell subset sorted from them (not recorded which). Receptors originate from an adult woman who had mild COVID-19 (a few samples of this study predate the infection). Cell type and time point are not known.

The V gene is TRBV6-2 or TRBV6-3, the J gene TRBJ1-5; unclear D gene. Germline CDR1 and CDR2: MNHEY and SVGEGT. The V and J ends lost 1 base and 8 bases respectively, with 12 bases between them. The CDR3 totals 14 residues. The CDR3 reads CASSYYSLAKPQHF. In DNA, the CDR3 is TGTGCCAGCAGTTACTACAGCCTAGCGAAGCCCCAGCATTTT.

This chain joins TRBV7-9 and TRBJ2-1; 8 nucleotides line up with TRBD2. Trimming took 3 bases from V and 6 from J; bases not matched to a gene: 7. The CDR3 covers 15 residues. Germline V gene lookup returns CDR1 SEHNR and CDR2 FQNEAQ (reference sequence). CDR3 nucleotides: TGTGCCAGCAGCTTGGTCGGGAGGGGTTCCAATGAGCAGTTCTTC. This codes for CASSLVGRGSNEQFF.

This rearrangement joins TRBV6-5 to TRBJ2-1, with 9 bases fitting TRBD1. V was clipped by 0 bases and J by 8 bases; unmatched bases: 2. The CDR3 is 14 amino acids. Germline V CDR1 and CDR2: MNHEY, SVGAGI. The DNA of the CDR3 is TGTGCCAGCAGTTACTCGACAGGGGGGTATGAGCAGTTCTTC. It is translated as CASSYSTGGYEQFF.

This clonotype was seen a handful of times. The V gene is TRBV4-2, the J gene TRBJ2-5; 8 bases map to TRBD2. CDR3 size: 14 residues. Germline CDR1 and CDR2: LGHNA and YNFKEQ. The trim removed 1 base at V and 7 bases at J, leaving 5 bases unmatched. CDR3 bases: TGTGCCAGCAGCCAAGCAGCGGGGGCGGCGACCCAGTACTTC. Encoded protein: CASSQAAGAATQYF.

This clonotype came up a few times. This chain uses TRBV4-2 with TRBJ2-7; no clear D. With 2 bases removed from V and 6 bases from J, the gap between germline ends came to 11 bases. Germline CDR1 LGHNA, CDR2 YNFKEQ. The CDR3 runs 13 residues. CDR3 sequence (DNA): TGTGCCAGCAGCCAACTGTTTCAAGCCGAGCAGTACTTC. Protein product: CASSQLFQAEQYF.

V and J are TRBV6-1 and TRBJ2-3; D unclear. Germline CDR1 is MNHNS and CDR2 is SASEGT. The germline V and J ends were trimmed by 3 bases and 3 bases, with 7 bases remaining between them. The CDR3 contains 13 residues. As DNA, the CDR3 is TGTGCCAGCAGTGAGGTCGCGACAGATACGCAGTATTTT. Translation: CASSEVATDTQYF.

In DNA, the CDR3 is TGTGCCAGCAGCGTAGAAGGCGGTAGCACAGATACGCAGTATTTT. Protein sequence: CASSVEGGSTDTQYF. The chain carries TRBV9 and TRBJ2-3, with unresolved D. The germline V gene encodes CDR1 SGDLS and CDR2 YYNGEE. V was pared by 0 bases and J by 0 bases, with 8 bases between. The CDR3 sequence is 15 residues long.

V and J are TRBV27 and TRBJ2-1; the D gene is possibly TRBD2 (5 bases). The CDR3 length is 13 residues. Germline loops: CDR1 MNHEY, CDR2 SMNVEV (reference sequence). Trimming shortened V by 6 bases and J by 3 bases, and 9 bases separated the two germline ends. In nucleotides, the CDR3 is TGTGCCAGCAGGCAACTAGGCTACAATGAGCAGTTCTTC. Translated, it gives CASRQLGYNEQFF.

This clonotype showed up just a few times. The junction differs from germline at one of its ends, possibly a read error. This chain links TRBV5-4 with TRBJ2-3, with D unclear. The germline gives CDR1 SGHNT, CDR2 YYREEE (reference sequence). This CDR3 spans 16 amino acids. The CDR3 is CASSLGGMTSKDTQYF. The CDR3 DNA reads TGTGCCAGCAGCTTGGGTGGCATGACGAGCAAAGATACGCAGTATTTT.

This chain uses TRBV12-5 with TRBJ2-5, with 10 positions matching TRBD2. This CDR3 spans 15 amino acids. Germline CDR1 and CDR2: LGHNT and FRNRAP. The ends lost 7 bases at V and 0 bases at J; junction bases unmatched: 5. The CDR3 here is CASAPGTSDQETQYF. For the CDR3, the DNA is TGTGCTAGTGCTCCCGGGACTAGCGACCAAGAGACCCAGTACTTC.

This chain joins TRBV7-2 and TRBJ2-7; TRBD2 matches 12 bases. The germline V gene encodes CDR1 SGHTA and CDR2 FQGNSA. The trim removed 6 bases at V and 6 bases at J, leaving 9 bases unmatched. CDR3 size: 15 residues. The CDR3 DNA follows: TGTGCCAGCAGTCCGACTAGCGGGAGACTGGGCGAGCAGTACTTC. It encodes CASSPTSGRLGEQYF. Variable domain in full (rest from reference TRBV7-2 and TRBJ2-7): GAGVSQSPSNKVTEKGKDVELRCDPISGHTALYWYRQSLGQGLEFLIYFQGNSAPDKSGLPSDRFSAERTGGSVSTLTIQRTQQEDSAVYLCASSPTSGRLGEQYFGPGTRLTVT.